Each of the 5 T cell receptor beta chains below was sequenced from the same sample in a study of cytomegalovirus exposure and HLA in healthy donors. This PCR relied on a set of 60 Vbeta primers and 13 Jbeta primers. TCRdb's table, derived via immunoSEQ multiplex PCR, lists solely in-frame clones and lacks some. The profile covers roughly 90,000 clones, with about four fifths appearing a single time and roughly 3.4% taken by the ten largest. The specimen was PBMCs. The source is a man under 40 in good health and CMV-seropositive.

This rearrangement joins TRBV7-6 to TRBJ2-5; no reliable D call. The last part of the DNA fits TRBJ2-7 better; the J call may be wrong. CDR3 length: 14 residues. Germline CDR1 SGHVS, CDR2 FNYEAQ. For the CDR3, the DNA is TGTGCCAGCAGCTTAAATGCGAACTCCTACGAGCAGTACTTC. Protein sequence: CASSLNANSYEQYF.

The J gene is TRBJ1-4, the V gene TRBV5-6, with TRBD1 identical over 7 bases. Losses at the gene ends were 1 base for V and 5 bases for J; bases not matched to a gene: 8. Per the germline V gene, CDR1 is SGHDT and CDR2 is YYEEEE. The CDR3 totals 16 residues. CDR3 region: CASSLTPGQKNEKLFF. DNA of the CDR3: TGTGCCAGCAGCTTGACTCCGGGACAGAAGAATGAAAAACTGTTTTTT.

This clone has a handful of counts. The junction departs from the called germline gene at one end, perhaps through a read error. The chain carries TRBV11-2 and TRBJ2-7; 13 nucleotides match TRBD2. The CDR3 runs 16 residues. Germline V gene sequence: CDR1 SGHAT, CDR2 FQNNGV. The CDR3 nucleotides are TGTGCCAGCAACTTACTAGCGGGAGGGCCCTCAGGCGAGCAGTACTTC. Amino acid sequence: CASNLLAGGPSGEQYF.

The V and J genes are TRBV7-8 and TRBJ2-1, with D possibly TRBD1 on 6 matching bases. The CDR3 covers 14 residues. Deletions cut 2 bases from V and 10 bases from J, with 15 bases between. Germline-derived CDR1 and CDR2 are SGHVS and FQNEAQ. CDR3 amino acids: CASSLKGQDREQFF. CDR3 in DNA: TGTGCCAGCAGCTTAAAGGGACAAGATCGGGAGCAGTTCTTC. Full variable domain (outside the CDR3, taken from reference TRBV7-8 and TRBJ2-1): GAGVSQSPRYKVAKRGQDVALRCDPISGHVSLFWYQQALGQGPEFLTYFQNEAQLDKSGLPSDRFFAERPEGSVSTLKIQRTQQEDSAVYLCASSLKGQDREQFFGPGTRLTVL.

This clone was detected a few times. The J gene is TRBJ1-1, the V gene TRBV5-1; D is unclear. The CDR3 is 16 residues long. V lost 3 bases and J 0 bases, leaving 15 bases between the germline ends. Germline CDR1 and CDR2: SGHRS and YFSETQ. The CDR3 here is CASSYGLLQVNTEAFF. CDR3 nucleotide sequence: TGCGCCAGCAGCTACGGACTACTACAAGTGAACACTGAAGCTTTCTTT.